This T cell receptor (beta chain) was profiled in a study of blood T cell repertoires in COVID-19. Across the whole study: Samples taken during acute and convalescent COVID-19 were collected in the United States, Italy and Spain. PBMCs, B-cell-depleted T cells, or T cells provided the cDNA or gDNA that made up the material.

The CDR3 is 16 amino acids. Unmatched junction bases numbered 13, after V lost 10 bases and J lost 6 bases. From germline, CDR1 is SNHLY and CDR2 FYNNEI. Produced via immunoSEQ multiplex PCR; TCRdb's table is partial and in-frame only. The sample has about 170,000 clones; about nine tenths are singletons. This clone was observed a few times. Material: peripheral blood. This chain uses TRBV2 with TRBJ2-2, with 11 bases lining up with TRBD1. This clonotype was sampled from a man aged 65 to 85 with acute or convalescent COVID-19. DNA for the CDR3: TGTGCCATCGAGACTCCCGGACAGGGGGCCCCCGGGGAGCTGTTTTTT. This codes for CAIETPGQGAPGELFF.